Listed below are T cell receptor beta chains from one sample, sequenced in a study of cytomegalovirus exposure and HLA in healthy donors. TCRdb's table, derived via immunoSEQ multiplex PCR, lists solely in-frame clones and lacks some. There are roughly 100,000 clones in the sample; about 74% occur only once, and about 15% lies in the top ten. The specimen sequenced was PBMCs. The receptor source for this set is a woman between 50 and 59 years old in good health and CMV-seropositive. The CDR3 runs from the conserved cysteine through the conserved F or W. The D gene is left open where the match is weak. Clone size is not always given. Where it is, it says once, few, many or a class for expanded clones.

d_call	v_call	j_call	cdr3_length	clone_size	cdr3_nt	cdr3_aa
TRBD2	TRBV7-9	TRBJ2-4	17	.	TGTTCCAGCAGCTTAGGGGGGGCGGGAGGGCCCGGGAACATTCAGTACTTC	CSSSLGGAGGPGNIQYF
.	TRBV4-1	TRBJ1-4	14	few	TGCGCCAGCAGCCACGGGACTCGAGCTGAAAAACTGTTTTTT	CASSHGTRAEKLFF
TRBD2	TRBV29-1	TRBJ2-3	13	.	TGCAGCGGCAGCGGGGCGGACACAGATACGCAGTATTTT	CSGSGADTDTQYF
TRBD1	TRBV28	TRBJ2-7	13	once	TGTGCCAGCAGTTCGGACAGGGCCCTCGAGCAGTACTTC	CASSSDRALEQYF
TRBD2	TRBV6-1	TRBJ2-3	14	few	TGTGCCAGCAGTCCGGGACTAGAGGGAGATACGCAGTATTTT	CASSPGLEGDTQYF
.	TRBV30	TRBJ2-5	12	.	TGTGCCTGGATTCATGGACAGGAGGGGCAGTACTTC	CAWIHGQEGQYF
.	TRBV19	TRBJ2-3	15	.	TGTGCCAGTACCAAAGCTTTTGTGTTCACAGATACGCAGTATTTT	CASTKAFVFTDTQYF
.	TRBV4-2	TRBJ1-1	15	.	TGTGCCAGCAGCCTAGGAGGAGGCGGGAACACTGAAGCTTTCTTT	CASSLGGGGNTEAFF
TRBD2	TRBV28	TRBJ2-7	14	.	TGTGCCAGCACCCAGCCCGGGAGGGGTTACGAGCAGTACTTC	CASTQPGRGYEQYF
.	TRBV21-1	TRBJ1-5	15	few	TGTGCCAGCAGCCGTTGGACAGGGCGGTATCAGCCCCAGCATTTT	CASSRWTGRYQPQHF
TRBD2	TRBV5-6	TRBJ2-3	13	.	TGTGCCAGCAGCCTAGCGGGCACAGATACGCAGTATTTT	CASSLAGTDTQYF
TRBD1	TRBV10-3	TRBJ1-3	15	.	TGTGCCATCAGACAGGGGCCCCTCTCTGGAAACACCATATATTTT	CAIRQGPLSGNTIYF
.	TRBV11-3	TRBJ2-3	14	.	TGTGCCAGCAGCTTAGCGGCGGACACAGATACGCAGTATTTT	CASSLAADTDTQYF
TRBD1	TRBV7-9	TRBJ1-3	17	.	TGTGCCAGCAGCTTAGTACAGGGGGCTTCGGTTGGAAACACCATATATTTT	CASSLVQGASVGNTIYF
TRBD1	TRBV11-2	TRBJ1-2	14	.	TGTGCCAGCAGCCCCAACAGGGGATCGCATGGCTACACCTTC	CASSPNRGSHGYTF
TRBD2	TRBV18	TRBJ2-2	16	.	TGTGCCAGCTCACGGGGACTAGCGGGAGTTGCCGGGGAGCTGTTTTTT	CASSRGLAGVAGELFF
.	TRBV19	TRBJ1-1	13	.	TGTGCCAGTAGTACACAACAGGGATCTGAAGCTTTCTTT	CASSTQQGSEAFF
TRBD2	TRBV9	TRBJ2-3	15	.	TGTGCCAGCAACCGACTAGCGGGAGTATCTGATACGCAGTATTTT	CASNRLAGVSDTQYF
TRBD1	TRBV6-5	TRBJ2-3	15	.	TGTGCCAGCAGTTACTTGCAGGGGGCCACAGATACGCAGTATTTT	CASSYLQGATDTQYF
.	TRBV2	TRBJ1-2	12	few	TGTGCCAGCCCCGGGAAGAGCTATGGCTACACCTTC	CASPGKSYGYTF
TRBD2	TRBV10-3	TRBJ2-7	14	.	TGTGCCATCAGCGGGACTAGCGGGAGTTACGAGCAGTACTTC	CAISGTSGSYEQYF
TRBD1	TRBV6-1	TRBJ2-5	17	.	TGTGCCAGCAGTGAAATAGGACAGGGTTTTTCCCAAGAGACCCAGTACTTC	CASSEIGQGFSQETQYF
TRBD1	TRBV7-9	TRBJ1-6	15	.	TGTGCCAGCAGCGCAGACAGGGGAGTATATTCACCCCTCCACTTT	CASSADRGVYSPLHF
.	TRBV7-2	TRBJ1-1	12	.	TGTGCCAGCAGCCATTCTAGCACTGAAGCTTTCTTT	CASSHSSTEAFF
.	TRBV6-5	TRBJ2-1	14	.	TGTGCCAGCAGTTATGGCGGGGTGGTTAATGAGCAGTTCTTC	CASSYGGVVNEQFF
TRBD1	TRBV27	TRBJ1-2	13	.	TGTGCCAGCAGTTTCCAGGGGGGCTATGGCTACACCTTC	CASSFQGGYGYTF
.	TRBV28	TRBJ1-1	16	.	TGTGCCAGCAGTTGGGGCGGGGGGGCGCCGATCACTGAAGCTTTCTTT	CASSWGGGAPITEAFF
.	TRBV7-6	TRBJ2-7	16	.	TGTGCCAGCAGCTTAGGACAGGCTCCGGTTCCCTACGAGCAGTACTTC	CASSLGQAPVPYEQYF
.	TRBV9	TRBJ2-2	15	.	TGTGCCAGCAGCGAGAGCGGAGTGGGCACCGGGGAGCTGTTTTTT	CASSESGVGTGELFF
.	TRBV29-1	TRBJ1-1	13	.	TGCAGCGTTGATGGGGGGTGGAACACTGAAGCTTTCTTT	CSVDGGWNTEAFF
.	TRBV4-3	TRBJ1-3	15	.	TGCGCCAGCAGCCAGGGACACTCCGCAGGAAACACCATATATTTT	CASSQGHSAGNTIYF
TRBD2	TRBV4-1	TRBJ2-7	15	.	TGCGCCAGCAGCTACTCGACTAGCGGGATATACGAGCAGTACTTC	CASSYSTSGIYEQYF
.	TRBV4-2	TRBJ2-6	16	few	TGTGCCAGCAGCCAAGAGGGCGGGTCTGGGGCCAACGTCCTGACTTTC	CASSQEGGSGANVLTF
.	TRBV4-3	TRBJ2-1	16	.	TGCGCCAGCAGCCAAGATTTCGGGGTACAGTACAATGAGCAGTTCTTC	CASSQDFGVQYNEQFF
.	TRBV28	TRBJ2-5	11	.	TGTGCCAGCGAGACCCAGAGGTCCCAGTACTTC	CASETQRSQYF
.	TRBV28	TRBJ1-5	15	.	TGTGCCAGCAGTTTAAGGGGATCTGGCAATCAGCCCCAGCATTTT	CASSLRGSGNQPQHF
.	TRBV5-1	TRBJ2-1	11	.	TGCGCCAGCCGACAGAACAATGAGCAGTTCTTC	CASRQNNEQFF
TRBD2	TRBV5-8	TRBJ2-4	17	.	TGTGCCAGCAGCCCCCGGGTTGTAGCGGGAGCCAAAAACATTCAGTACTTC	CASSPRVVAGAKNIQYF
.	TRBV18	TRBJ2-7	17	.	TGTGCCAGCTCACCATCGGGGAACCACCCGAGAGACTACGAGCAGTACTTC	CASSPSGNHPRDYEQYF
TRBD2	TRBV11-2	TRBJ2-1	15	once	TGTGCCAGCAGCCGACTAGCGGGCCTCTACAATGAGCAGTTCTTC	CASSRLAGLYNEQFF
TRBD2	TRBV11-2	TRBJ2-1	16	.	TGTGCCAGCAGGTCTAGCGGGAGAGTGGCCTACAATGAGCAGTTCTTC	CASRSSGRVAYNEQFF
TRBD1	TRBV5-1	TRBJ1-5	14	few	TGCGCCAGCAGCTTGGAGGGGGCAGGGCAGCCCCAGCATTTT	CASSLEGAGQPQHF
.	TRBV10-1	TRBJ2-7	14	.	TGCGCCAGCAGTGAGGGTCCCAGGGACTACGAGCAGTACTTC	CASSEGPRDYEQYF
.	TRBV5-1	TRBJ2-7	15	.	TGCGCCAGCAGCTTGCGAGGCGCTAACACATACGAGCAGTACTTC	CASSLRGANTYEQYF
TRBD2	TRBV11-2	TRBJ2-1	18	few	TGTGCCAGCAGCCCTTTCTCTCGCGGGAGATTTTCCTACAATGAGCAGTTCTTC	CASSPFSRGRFSYNEQFF
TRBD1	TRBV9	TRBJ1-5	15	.	TGTGCCAGCTCCATGGGGGACAGGGTCCATCAGCCCCAGCATTTT	CASSMGDRVHQPQHF
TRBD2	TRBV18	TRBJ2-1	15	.	TGTGCCAGCTCACCGGGACTAGCGCGAGACAATGAGCAGTTCTTC	CASSPGLARDNEQFF
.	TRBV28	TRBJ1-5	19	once	TGTGCCAGCAGCTTTATAGGGGCGGGGTGGGGAAGTAGCAATCAGCCCCAGCATTTT	CASSFIGAGWGSSNQPQHF
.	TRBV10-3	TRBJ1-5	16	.	TGTGCCATCAGTGAAAGAGACAGGTCTAGCAATCAGCCCCAGCATTTT	CAISERDRSSNQPQHF
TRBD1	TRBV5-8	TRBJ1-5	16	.	TGTGCCAGCAGCCTTACAGGGACAGGGTCGAGTCAGCCCCAGCATTTT	CASSLTGTGSSQPQHF
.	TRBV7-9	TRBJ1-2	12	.	TGTTCCAGCAGCCCTGGGGGGTATGGCTACACCTTC	CSSSPGGYGYTF